This T cell receptor (beta chain) was observed in a study of blood T cell repertoires in COVID-19. Study at large: Sites across the United States, Italy and Spain contributed samples from acute and convalescent COVID-19. The analysed material was cDNA or gDNA that came from T cells, B-cell-depleted T cells, or PBMCs.

Original handling: Using reference gene primer amplification, nucleated cell counts were estimated. The protocol was immunoSEQ multiplex PCR, while the TCRdb copy is restricted to in-frame clones and leaves out a portion. That table is the source of V, J and clone size, and D and trimming were worked out from the DNA. The repertoire consists of 45,000 to 50,000 clones, with roughly 88% occurring once and the leading ten covering about 7.3%. Germline CDR1 and CDR2: MNHNS and SASEGT. This CDR3 has 14 amino acids. Trimming shortened V by 2 bases and J by 8 bases, and 15 bases separated the two germline ends.

This sequence originates from a man aged 45-65 years with acute or convalescent COVID-19. The sample comprised peripheral blood. This sequence joins TRBV6-1 and TRBJ1-2, with a tentative D call TRBD1 (5 bases). CDR3 in DNA: TGTGCCAGCAGTGAAATAGAAGGGGTAGGAGGCTACACCTTC. It specifies CASSEIEGVGGYTF.